In its sample, the clone carrying this T cell receptor (beta chain) was seen many times. Its target is not known. MiXCR, applied by TCRdb to the 5' RACE reads, yields one record per CDR3 protein. The table has fewer than 500,000 distinct CDR3 sequences, around 26% seen once. CDR3 length equals 15 residues. The V gene's germline CDR1 is LNHNV and CDR2 YYDKDF (reference sequence). Losses at the gene ends were 6 bases for V and 1 base for J; bases not matched to a gene: 6. The data stem from a study of CD8 T cells in ankylosing spondylitis. Whole-study results and caveats: Ankylosing spondylitis blood appeared to carry a characteristic TCR beta motif of roughly eight highly homologous variants. Disease-linked clones were reportedly significantly enriched in matched ankylosing spondylitis synovial fluid.

Sequenced input: blood, either unsorted or a sorted T cell fraction (not recorded which). The rearrangement uses TRBV15 and TRBJ2-7; 10 bases line up with TRBD2. The clonotype was recovered from a male donor with ankylosing spondylitis. Here the CDR3 DNA reads TGTGCCACCAGGGCCGGACTAGCGGAGTCCTACGAGCAGTACTTC. The encoded protein is CATRAGLAESYEQYF.